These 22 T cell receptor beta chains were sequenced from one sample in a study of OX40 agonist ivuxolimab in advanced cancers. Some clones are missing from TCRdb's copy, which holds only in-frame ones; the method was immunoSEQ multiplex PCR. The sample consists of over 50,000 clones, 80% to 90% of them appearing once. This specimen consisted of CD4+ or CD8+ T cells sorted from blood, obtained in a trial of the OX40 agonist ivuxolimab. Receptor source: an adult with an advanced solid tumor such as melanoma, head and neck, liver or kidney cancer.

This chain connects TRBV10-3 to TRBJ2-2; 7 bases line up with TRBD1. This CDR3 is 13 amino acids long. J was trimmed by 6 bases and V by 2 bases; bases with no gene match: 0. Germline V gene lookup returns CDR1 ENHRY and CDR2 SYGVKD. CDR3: CAISETGAGELFF. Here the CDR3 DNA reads TGTGCCATCAGTGAGACAGGGGCCGGGGAGCTGTTTTTT.

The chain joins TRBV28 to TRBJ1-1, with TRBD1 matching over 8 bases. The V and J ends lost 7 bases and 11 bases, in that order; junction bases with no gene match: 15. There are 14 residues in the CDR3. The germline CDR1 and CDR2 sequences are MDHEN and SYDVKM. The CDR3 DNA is TGTGCCAGCATCACCTCCGGGACAGGTCCTTCGGCTTTCTTT. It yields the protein CASITSGTGPSAFF.

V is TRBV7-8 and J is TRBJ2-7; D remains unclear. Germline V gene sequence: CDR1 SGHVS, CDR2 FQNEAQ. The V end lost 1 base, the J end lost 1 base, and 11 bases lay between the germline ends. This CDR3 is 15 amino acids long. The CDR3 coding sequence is TGTGCCAGCAGCTTAGTCCGCCAGCCATCCTACGAGCAGTACTTC. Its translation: CASSLVRQPSYEQYF.

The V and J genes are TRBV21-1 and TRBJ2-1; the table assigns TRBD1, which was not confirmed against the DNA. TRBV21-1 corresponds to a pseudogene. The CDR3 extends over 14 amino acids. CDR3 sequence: CASSNRGAYNEQFF. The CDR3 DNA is TGTGCCAGCAGCAACAGGGGGGCCTACAATGAGCAGTTCTTC.

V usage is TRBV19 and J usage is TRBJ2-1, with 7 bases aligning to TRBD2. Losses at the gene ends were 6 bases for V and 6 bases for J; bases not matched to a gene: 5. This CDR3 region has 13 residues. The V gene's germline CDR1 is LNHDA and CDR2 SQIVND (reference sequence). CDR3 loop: CASREGGSNEQFF. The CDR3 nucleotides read TGTGCCAGTAGAGAGGGCGGGAGCAATGAGCAGTTCTTC.

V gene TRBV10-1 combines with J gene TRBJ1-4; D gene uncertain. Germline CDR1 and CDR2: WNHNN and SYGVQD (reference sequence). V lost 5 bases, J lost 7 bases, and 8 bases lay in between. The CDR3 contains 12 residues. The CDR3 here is CASSHGSEKLFF. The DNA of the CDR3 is TGCGCCAGCAGTCACGGTTCTGAAAAACTGTTTTTT.

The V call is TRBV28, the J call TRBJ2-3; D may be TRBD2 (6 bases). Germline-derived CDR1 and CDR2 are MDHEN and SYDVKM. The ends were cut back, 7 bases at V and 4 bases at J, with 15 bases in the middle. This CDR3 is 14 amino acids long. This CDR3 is CASTLGGIPDTQYF. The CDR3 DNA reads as TGTGCCAGCACCCTTGGGGGGATCCCAGATACGCAGTATTTT.

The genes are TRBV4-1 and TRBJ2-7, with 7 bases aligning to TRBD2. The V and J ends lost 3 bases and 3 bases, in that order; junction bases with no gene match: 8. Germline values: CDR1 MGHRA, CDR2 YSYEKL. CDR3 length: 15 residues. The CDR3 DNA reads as TGCGCCAGCAGCCAGAGGGGCGCTAGCGGCTACGAGCAGTACTTC. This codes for CASSQRGASGYEQYF.

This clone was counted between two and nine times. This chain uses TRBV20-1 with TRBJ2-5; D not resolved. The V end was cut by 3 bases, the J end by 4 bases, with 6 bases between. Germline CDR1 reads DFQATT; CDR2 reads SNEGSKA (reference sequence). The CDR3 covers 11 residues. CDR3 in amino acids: CSARERETQYF. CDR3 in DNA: TGCAGTGCTAGGGAGAGAGAGACCCAGTACTTC.

CDR3 amino acids: CASSLGVRDRYEQYF. The CDR3 DNA is TGTGCCAGCAGCTTGGGTGTGCGGGACCGCTACGAGCAGTACTTC. This rearrangement joins TRBV11-3 to TRBJ2-7, with D possibly being TRBD2 (6 bases). V shed 3 bases and J shed 3 bases, with 15 bases lying between them. Germline CDR1 is SGHNT and CDR2 is YENEEA. The CDR3 is 15 amino acids.

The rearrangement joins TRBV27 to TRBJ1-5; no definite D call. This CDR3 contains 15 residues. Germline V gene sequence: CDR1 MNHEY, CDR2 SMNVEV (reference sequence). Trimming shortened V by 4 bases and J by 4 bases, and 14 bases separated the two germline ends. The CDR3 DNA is TGTGCCAGCAGTTCGCGGGGTTTAGGAAATCAGCCCCAGCATTTT. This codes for CASSSRGLGNQPQHF.

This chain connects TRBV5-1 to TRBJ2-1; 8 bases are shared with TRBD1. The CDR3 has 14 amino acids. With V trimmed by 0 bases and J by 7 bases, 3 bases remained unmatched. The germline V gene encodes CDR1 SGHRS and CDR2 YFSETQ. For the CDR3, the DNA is TGCGCCAGCAGCTTGGTGGACAGGGATAATGAGCAGTTCTTC. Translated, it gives CASSLVDRDNEQFF.

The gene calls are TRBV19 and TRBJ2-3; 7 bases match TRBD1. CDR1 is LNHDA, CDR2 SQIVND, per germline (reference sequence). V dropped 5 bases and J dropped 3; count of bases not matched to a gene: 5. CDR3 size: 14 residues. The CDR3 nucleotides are TGTGCCAGTAGTCGGCAGGGGGTGACAGATACGCAGTATTTT. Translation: CASSRQGVTDTQYF.

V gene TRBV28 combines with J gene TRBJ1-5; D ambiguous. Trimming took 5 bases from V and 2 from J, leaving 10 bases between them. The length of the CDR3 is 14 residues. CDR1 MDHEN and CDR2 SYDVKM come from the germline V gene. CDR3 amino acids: CASSPPEGNQPQHF. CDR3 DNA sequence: TGTGCCAGCAGTCCCCCTGAGGGCAATCAGCCCCAGCATTTT.

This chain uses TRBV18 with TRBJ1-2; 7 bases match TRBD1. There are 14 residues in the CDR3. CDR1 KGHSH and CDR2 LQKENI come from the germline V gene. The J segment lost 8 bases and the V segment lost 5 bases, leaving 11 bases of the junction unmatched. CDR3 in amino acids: CASSSTGTPEGYTF. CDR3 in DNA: TGTGCCAGCTCATCGACAGGGACCCCAGAGGGCTACACCTTC.

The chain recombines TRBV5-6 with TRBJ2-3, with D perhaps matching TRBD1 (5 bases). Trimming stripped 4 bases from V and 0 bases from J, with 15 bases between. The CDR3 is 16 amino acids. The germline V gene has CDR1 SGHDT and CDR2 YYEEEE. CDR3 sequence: CASSVAGSPSTDTQYF. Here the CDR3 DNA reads TGTGCCAGCAGCGTTGCAGGGTCCCCTAGCACAGATACGCAGTATTTT.

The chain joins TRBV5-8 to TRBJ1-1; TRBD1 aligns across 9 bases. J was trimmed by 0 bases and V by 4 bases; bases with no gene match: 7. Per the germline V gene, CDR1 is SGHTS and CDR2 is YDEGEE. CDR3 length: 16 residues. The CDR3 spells CASSGDRVGVNTEAFF. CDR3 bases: TGTGCCAGCAGCGGGGACAGGGTGGGGGTGAACACTGAAGCTTTCTTT.

In nucleotides, the CDR3 is TGTGCCAGCAGCTTAAGAGGAGGGGGGAACACTGAAGCTTTCTTT. It translates to CASSLRGGGNTEAFF. The V call is TRBV5-6, the J call TRBJ1-1; D is possibly TRBD1 (6 bases). V shed 2 bases and J shed 1 base, with 12 bases lying between them. Germline CDR1 is SGHDT and CDR2 is YYEEEE. CDR3 length: 15 amino acids.

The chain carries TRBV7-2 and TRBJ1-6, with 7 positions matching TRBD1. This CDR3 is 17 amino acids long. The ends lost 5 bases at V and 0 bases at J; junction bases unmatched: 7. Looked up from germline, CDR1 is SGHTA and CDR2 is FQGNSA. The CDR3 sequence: CASSPTGVSSYNSPLHF. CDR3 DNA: TGTGCCAGCAGCCCCACAGGGGTCAGCTCCTATAATTCACCCCTCCACTTT.

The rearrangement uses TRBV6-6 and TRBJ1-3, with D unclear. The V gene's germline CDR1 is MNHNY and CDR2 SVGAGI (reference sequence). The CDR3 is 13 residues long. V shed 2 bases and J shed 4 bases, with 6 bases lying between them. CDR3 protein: CASSYTSGNTIYF. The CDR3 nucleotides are TGTGCCAGCAGTTACACTTCGGGAAACACCATATATTTT.

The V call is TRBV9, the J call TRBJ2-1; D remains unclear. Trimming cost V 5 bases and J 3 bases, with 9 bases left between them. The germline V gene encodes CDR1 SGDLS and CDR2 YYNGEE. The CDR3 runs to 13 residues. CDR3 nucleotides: TGTGCCAGCAGTGAGAGGATCTACAATGAGCAGTTCTTC. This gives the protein CASSERIYNEQFF.

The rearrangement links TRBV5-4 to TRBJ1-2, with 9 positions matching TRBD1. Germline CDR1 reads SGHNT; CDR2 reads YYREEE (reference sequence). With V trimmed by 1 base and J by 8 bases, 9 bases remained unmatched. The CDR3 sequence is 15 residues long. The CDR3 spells CASSLSTGGSGGYTF. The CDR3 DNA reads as TGTGCCAGCAGCTTGTCAACAGGGGGCAGCGGCGGCTACACCTTC. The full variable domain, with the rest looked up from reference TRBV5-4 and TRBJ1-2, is ETGVTQSPTHLIKTRGQQVTLRCSSQSGHNTVSWYQQALGQGPQFIFQYYREEENGRGNFPPRFSGLQFPNYSSELNVNALELDDSALYLCASSLSTGGSGGYTFGSGTRLTVV.